These T cell receptor beta chains were read from a single sample in a study of cytotoxic CD8 clonotypes in ibrutinib-treated CLL. Only in-frame clones appear in the TCRdb table, and some are missing; sequencing was by immunoSEQ multiplex PCR. The sample yields about 160,000 clones, 70% to 90% seen once. Sequencing used PBMCs, obtained at disease progression, from a patient treated with ibrutinib. The receptor set was obtained from a human donor with chronic lymphocytic leukemia. CDR3s include the opening cysteine and the closing phenylalanine or tryptophan. Fields, in order: CDR3 length, J gene, clone size, D gene, V gene, CDR3 DNA, CDR3 protein. D genes are given only for firm matches. The size entry is marked missing in some rows and otherwise reads once, few, many or a size class.

14,TRBJ2-7,once,NA,TRBV7-9,TGTGCCAGCAGTAATTGGGGCAACATCGACGAGCAGTACTTC,CASSNWGNIDEQYF
15,TRBJ2-2,NA,NA,TRBV27,TGTGCCAGCAGTCCCAGGGTGGGGAGCACCGGGGAGCTGTTTTTT,CASSPRVGSTGELFF
15,TRBJ2-3,NA,TRBD2,TRBV30,TGTGCCTGGACCGGGACTAGTTCAAGCACAGATACGCAGTATTTT,CAWTGTSSSTDTQYF
13,TRBJ1-4,once,NA,TRBV5-4,TGTGCCAGCAGCTTACAGGGCGGTGAAAAACTGTTTTTT,CASSLQGGEKLFF
14,TRBJ1-3,NA,NA,TRBV6-5,TGTGCCAGCAGCCGCAGTATTTCTGGAAACACCATATATTTT,CASSRSISGNTIYF
16,TRBJ2-7,NA,TRBD2,TRBV7-2,TGTGCCAGCAGCTCGCGACTAGCGGGAGGTTCCTACGAGCAGTACTTC,CASSSRLAGGSYEQYF
13,TRBJ1-2,NA,TRBD1,TRBV28,TGTGCCAGCAGGACAGGGGCTAACTATGGCTACACCTTC,CASRTGANYGYTF
13,TRBJ2-7,NA,NA,TRBV11-3,TGTGCCAGCAGCTTAGGAGGGGCTGGCGAGCAGTACTTC,CASSLGGAGEQYF
14,TRBJ2-7,NA,NA,TRBV9,TGTGCCAGCAGCGAGGGTAGTGCGTACGACGAGCAGTACTTC,CASSEGSAYDEQYF
14,TRBJ2-7,NA,NA,TRBV7-2,TGTGCCAGCAGCCCGCACAGGGATTCCTACGAGCAGTACTTC,CASSPHRDSYEQYF
13,TRBJ2-7,NA,TRBD1,TRBV6-5,TGTGCCAGCAGTTCGCAGGGGGCATTCGAGCAGTACTTC,CASSSQGAFEQYF
16,TRBJ1-1,NA,TRBD1,TRBV10-3,TGTGCCATCAGCCCAGGGGGCCTCGGAATGAACACTGAAGCTTTCTTT,CAISPGGLGMNTEAFF
15,TRBJ2-1,NA,NA,TRBV9,TGTGCCAGCGGTCGTGACCAAATCGGGGGACATGAGCAGTTCTTC,CASGRDQIGGHEQFF
17,TRBJ2-7,NA,TRBD1,TRBV7-9,TGTGCCAGCAGCTTAGGTTCTGCCTGGGACAGGGTATACGAGCAGTACTTC,CASSLGSAWDRVYEQYF
17,TRBJ2-1,once,TRBD2,TRBV27,TGTGCCAGCAGTATTGGACTTAGCGGGAGGTCCTACAATGAGCAGTTCTTC,CASSIGLSGRSYNEQFF
13,TRBJ2-7,NA,NA,TRBV27,TGTGCCAGCAGTGCCCCCCCGGGCTACGAGCAGTACTTC,CASSAPPGYEQYF
14,TRBJ1-5,few,NA,TRBV7-9,TGTGCCAGCAGCCTAGTAAATAGCAATCAGCCCCAGCATTTT,CASSLVNSNQPQHF
16,TRBJ2-1,NA,TRBD2,TRBV4-3,TGCGCCAGCAGCCGCGTCGGGACTAGCGGGGTTAATGAGCAGTTCTTC,CASSRVGTSGVNEQFF
16,TRBJ2-4,NA,TRBD2,TRBV10-2,TGCGCCAGCTGTGAGGCGGGCGGGAGGGCCGGGAACATTCAGTACTTC,CASCEAGGRAGNIQYF
16,TRBJ1-4,NA,NA,TRBV5-1,TGCGCCAGCAGCCTCGGGGGCCAGCCGGCGTCTGAAAAACTGTTTTTT,CASSLGGQPASEKLFF
14,TRBJ2-1,NA,NA,TRBV5-4,TGTGCCAGCAGCTTGTCTTCAGGGCAGGGGAAGCAGTTCTTC,CASSLSSGQGKQFF
15,TRBJ1-2,NA,NA,TRBV19,TGTGCCAGTAGACTTCCGGGACATTCTGGCTATGGCTACACCTTC,CASRLPGHSGYGYTF
16,TRBJ2-2,NA,NA,TRBV9,TGTGCCAGCAGCGTAGACGCGGGGTCGAACACCGGGGAGCTGTTTTTT,CASSVDAGSNTGELFF
16,TRBJ1-1,NA,TRBD1,TRBV28,TGTGCCAGCAGCTTGAACTCGGGACAGGGGAACACTGAAGCTTTCTTT,CASSLNSGQGNTEAFF
15,TRBJ2-3,NA,TRBD2,TRBV27,TGTGCCAGCAGTTCACTAGCGGATCGCACAGATACGCAGTATTTT,CASSSLADRTDTQYF
18,TRBJ2-7,NA,NA,TRBV12-5,TGTGCTAGTGGTTTCGAAACTAAAGACAGGATTCCCACCTACGAGCAGTACTTC,CASGFETKDRIPTYEQYF
15,TRBJ2-7,NA,TRBD2,TRBV18,TGTGCCAGCTCCTCAACCCCGCGGGAGAGGTACGAGCAGTACTTC,CASSSTPRERYEQYF
15,TRBJ2-7,once,TRBD2,TRBV4-2,TGTGCCAGCAGCCAATTGGAGGGAGGGCCGTCCGAGCAGTACTTC,CASSQLEGGPSEQYF
15,TRBJ2-7,NA,TRBD1,TRBV11-2,TGTGCCAGCAGCTTAGGTGCAGGGGGCTCGTACGAGCAGTACTTC,CASSLGAGGSYEQYF
12,TRBJ1-3,once,NA,TRBV2,TGTGCCAGATCAATTTCTGGAAACACCATATATTTT,CARSISGNTIYF
14,TRBJ2-1,NA,TRBD2,TRBV19,TGTGCCAGTAGTCCTAGCGGGAGCGTTCATGAGCAGTTCTTC,CASSPSGSVHEQFF